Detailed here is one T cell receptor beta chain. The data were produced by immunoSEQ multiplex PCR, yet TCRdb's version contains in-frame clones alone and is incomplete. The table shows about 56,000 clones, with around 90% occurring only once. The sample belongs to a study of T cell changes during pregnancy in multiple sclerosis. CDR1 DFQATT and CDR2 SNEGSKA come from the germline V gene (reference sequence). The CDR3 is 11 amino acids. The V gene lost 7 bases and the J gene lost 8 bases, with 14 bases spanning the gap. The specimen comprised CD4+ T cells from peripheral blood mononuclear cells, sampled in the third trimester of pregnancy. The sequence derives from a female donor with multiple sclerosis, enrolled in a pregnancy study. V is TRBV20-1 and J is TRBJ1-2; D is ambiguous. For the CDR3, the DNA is TGCAGTGTATTCCAGGTTGAGGGCTACACCTTC. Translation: CSVFQVEGYTF.